These 19 T cell receptor beta chains originate from one sample sequenced in a study of T cell clonality in common variable immunodeficiency. Assay: immunoSEQ multiplex PCR; the TCRdb copy retains only in-frame clones and omits some. The sample was found to contain tens of thousands of clones, and every one recurs. The sequenced material came from peripheral blood mononuclear cells. The origin of the receptors is a person aged 18 to 75 in good health.

This clone was detected many times. The read ends 3 residues before the CDR3 terminus; that terminus is restored from the germline J gene. The chain links TRBV5-1 to TRBJ1-2; tentative D call: TRBD1 (5 bases). The CDR3 has 13 residues. Per the germline V gene, CDR1 is SGHRS and CDR2 is YFSETQ. Incomplete CDR3 DNA: TGCGCCAGCAGCTTTGAGGGCAGGGAGGGC. It yields the protein CASSFEGREG. The whole CDR3 region reads CASSFEGREGYTF.

This clone came up many times. The CDR3 end falls 3 residues outside the read, so it is completed with the germline J gene. J is TRBJ2-2 and V is TRBV6-1, with 7 bases identical to TRBD1. V trimming: 2 bases; J trimming: 9 bases; junction bases outside the gene matches: 6. Germline V CDR1 and CDR2: MNHNS, SASEGT. The CDR3 is 14 amino acids. Partial CDR3 DNA: TGTGCCAGCAGTGAAAACAGGGGTTGGCGGGAG. Translation: CASSENRGWRE. The entire CDR3 is CASSENRGWRELFF.

This clone was seen more than once but under ten times. The CDR3 extends 3 residues past the end of the read, so its final part is completed from the germline J gene. The V and J genes are TRBV19 and TRBJ1-1, with D unresolved. CDR1 and CDR2 (germline): LNHDA, SQIVND (reference sequence). The CDR3 length is 15 residues. The V and J ends lost 7 bases and 1 base respectively, with 16 bases between them. Partial CDR3 DNA: TGTGCCAGTACCACTATCCCCACATGGAACACTGAA. This gives the protein CASTTIPTWNTE. The full-length CDR3 reads as CASTTIPTWNTEAFF.

This clone was seen many times. The read is 3 residues too short to cover the CDR3 end, so that end is filled in from the germline J gene. This chain uses TRBV20-1 with TRBJ2-4; the match to TRBD2 covers 9 bases. The CDR3 is made up of 16 amino acids. Germline assignment: CDR1 DFQATT and CDR2 SNEGSKA (reference sequence). CDR3 sequence reads: CSARGIAGATRDAQYF. The CDR3 DNA, read in part, is TGCAGTGCTAGAGGTATAGCGGGGGCGACGAGGGACGCT.

This clone has at least ten counts. The read gets to within 3 residues of the CDR3 end, and the germline J gene fills in the rest. The chain recombines TRBV5-5 with TRBJ1-1; D is unclear. CDR3 length: 15 amino acids. Germline values: CDR1 SGHKS, CDR2 YYEKEE (reference sequence). The germline V and J ends were trimmed by 2 bases and 0 bases, with 11 bases remaining between them. The CDR3 DNA, read in part, is TGTGCCAGCAGCTTAACACCCCTTATGAACACTGAA. Protein: CASSLTPLMNTE. The whole CDR3 reads CASSLTPLMNTEAFF.

The table lists this clone with many counts. Coverage ceases 3 residues before the CDR3 finishes, and the germline J gene fills in the end. This sequence joins TRBV23-1 and TRBJ2-3; 11 bases align to TRBD1. TRBV23-1 is given ORF status, its function remaining uncertain. Germline trimming cut 2 bases from V and 6 bases from J; bases unmatched to any gene: 1. The CDR3 extends over 14 amino acids. The CDR3 bases that were read are TGCGCCAGCAGTCAACGGACAGGGGGCGATACG. The encoded protein is CASSQRTGGDT. The complete CDR3 reads CASSQRTGGDTQYF.

This clone has ten or more counts. From the germline J gene comes the end of the CDR3, since the read stops 3 residues before it. The chain has TRBV7-3 and TRBJ2-5, with 7 positions matching TRBD1. The CDR3 consists of 13 residues. The V gene end was trimmed by 5 bases and the J gene end by 2 bases; junction bases not matched to a gene: 2. Germline CDR1 SGHTA, CDR2 FQGTGA. The covered CDR3 bases are TGTGCCAGCAGCCGGGACAGTCAAGAGACC. Its translation: CASSRDSQET. The whole CDR3 is CASSRDSQETQYF.

In this sample, this clone turned up many times. The read halts 3 residues ahead of the CDR3 end, with the missing end drawn from the germline J gene. The chain has TRBV10-3 and TRBJ2-2; 8 nucleotides align to TRBD2. Trimming at V came to 8 bases and at J to 5 bases, leaving 13 bases not matched to a gene. Germline lookup yields CDR1 ENHRY and CDR2 SYGVKD. The length of the CDR3 is 16 residues. The CDR3 is CAISAPLADFTGELFF. CDR3 bases read: TGTGCCATCTCCGCCCCACTAGCGGACTTTACCGGGGAG.

In this sample, this clone turned up many times. The read falls 3 residues short of the CDR3 end, and the missing part is taken from the germline J gene. The V call is TRBV20-1, the J call TRBJ1-4; D is perhaps TRBD1 (6 bases). The CDR3 extends over 15 amino acids. Trimming left V 2 bases short and J 5 bases short, with 15 bases between. Germline V lookup: CDR1 DFQATT, CDR2 SNEGSKA (reference sequence). The CDR3 spells CSARPPDRKNEKLFF. CDR3 bases read: TGCAGTGCTAGACCCCCCGACAGGAAGAATGAAAAA.

This clone was recorded many times. The CDR3 protein is CASSLAKGGDYTF. Partial CDR3 DNA: TGTGCCAGCAGCTTGGCGAAAGGGGGGGAT. The V gene is TRBV5-4, the J gene TRBJ1-2, with a weak D call TRBD1 (6 bases). The read ends 3 residues before the CDR3 terminus; that terminus is restored from the germline J gene. This CDR3 is 13 amino acids long. The germline gives CDR1 SGHNT, CDR2 YYREEE (reference sequence). The full variable domain, with the rest looked up from reference TRBV5-4 and TRBJ1-2, is ETGVTQSPTHLIKTRGQQVTLRCSSQSGHNTVSWYQQALGQGPQFIFQYYREEENGRGNFPPRFSGLQFPNYSSELNVNALELDDSALYLCASSLAKGGDYTFGSGTRLTVV.

This clone was seen ten or more times. The read falls 3 residues short of the CDR3 end, and the missing part is taken from the germline J gene. The gene calls are TRBV7-9 and TRBJ1-2, with TRBD1 matching 7 bases. This CDR3 has 15 amino acids. J was trimmed by 3 bases and V by 5 bases; bases with no gene match: 9. The germline CDR1 and CDR2 sequences are SEHNR and FQNEAQ (reference sequence). The sequenced CDR3 bases are TGTGCCAGCAGCCCACAGGGGATCCCTCACTATGGC. It codes for CASSPQGIPHYG. The whole CDR3 sequence reads CASSPQGIPHYGYTF.

This clone has a handful of counts. A single base separates this from a much larger clone, so it may be a read error. The sample holds other DNA sequences that translate to the same CDR3. The CDR3 loop is CASSYLGLAGGLNEQFF. The DNA read from the CDR3 is TGTGCCAGCAGCTACTTGGGACTAGCGGGGGGGCTCAATGAG. This chain links TRBV6-2 or TRBV6-3 with TRBJ2-1; 16 nucleotides align to TRBD2. The CDR3 end lies 3 residues beyond the end of the read and is filled in from the germline J gene. Germline V gene lookup returns CDR1 MNHEY and CDR2 SVGEGT. This CDR3 is 17 amino acids long.

This clone has at least ten counts. The sequenced CDR3 bases are TGCAGTGCTGAGGCTAGCGGGGGCAGCTCCTACAATGAG. Protein sequence: CSAEASGGSSYNE. The whole CDR3 reads CSAEASGGSSYNEQFF. The chain recombines TRBV20-1 with TRBJ2-1; 10 nucleotides agree with TRBD2. Sequencing ends 3 residues short of the CDR3 end; the germline J gene provides the rest. This CDR3 comprises 16 residues. CDR1 is DFQATT and CDR2 is SNEGSKA in the germline V gene (reference sequence). V shed 5 bases, J shed 0 bases, and the junction held 7 bases outside the gene matches.

In its sample, this clone was seen many times. The read terminates 3 residues before the CDR3 end, so the remaining end is supplied by the germline J gene. The chain has TRBV29-1 and TRBJ1-1; D not resolved. CDR3 length: 16 residues. The germline gives CDR1 SQVTM, CDR2 ANQGSEA. Trimming stripped 6 bases from V and 3 bases from J, with 23 bases between. CDR3 sequence reads: CSVAGGSYVGDTEAFF. Incomplete CDR3 DNA: TGCAGCGTGGCGGGAGGGTCATATGTTGGGGACACTGAA.

This clone was recorded many times. The sequence runs out 3 residues before the end of the CDR3; the remainder is reconstructed from the germline J gene. The V gene is TRBV5-4, the J gene TRBJ1-1; 9 positions match TRBD1. Trimming removed 0 bases from V and 5 bases from J; junction bases left unmatched: 5. Looked up from germline, CDR1 is SGHNT and CDR2 is YYREEE (reference sequence). This CDR3 is built from 15 residues. Partial CDR3 DNA: TGTGCCAGCAGCTTGGCACAGGGGGCGCGTACTGAA. This gives the protein CASSLAQGARTE. The full-length CDR3 reads as CASSLAQGARTEAFF. Using reference TRBV5-4 and TRBJ1-1 for the parts outside the CDR3, the full variable domain is ETGVTQSPTHLIKTRGQQVTLRCSSQSGHNTVSWYQQALGQGPQFIFQYYREEENGRGNFPPRFSGLQFPNYSSELNVNALELDDSALYLCASSLAQGARTEAFFGQGTRLTVV.

This clone has at least ten counts. From the germline J gene comes the end of the CDR3, since the read stops 3 residues before it. The genes are TRBV2 and TRBJ1-5, with D possibly being TRBD1 (5 bases). Germline V gene data show CDR1 as SNHLY and CDR2 as FYNNEI. The length of the CDR3 is 13 residues. The V gene lost 7 bases and the J gene lost 4 bases, with 11 bases spanning the gap. The chain's CDR3 is CASKFQGNQPQHF. CDR3 bases read: TGTGCCAGCAAGTTTCAGGGAAATCAGCCC.

The sample holds many counts of this clone. The read ends 3 residues early relative to the CDR3; the germline J gene fills the gap. This sequence joins TRBV18 and TRBJ1-2; D not certain. CDR1 and CDR2 (germline): KGHSH, LQKENI. This CDR3 contains 14 residues. V lost 1 base and J lost 6, with 12 bases in between. The CDR3 bases that were read are TGTGCCAGCTCACCACAGGGTAACGTGGATGGC. Translation gives CASSPQGNVDG. The whole CDR3 sequence reads CASSPQGNVDGYTF.

In this sample, this clone turned up many times. The read ends 3 residues early relative to the CDR3; the germline J gene fills the gap. Other DNA sequences within the sample encode an identical CDR3. The V call is TRBV5-4, the J call TRBJ2-7, with D perhaps matching TRBD2 (6 bases). Trimming cost V 4 bases and J 5 bases, with 10 bases left between them. The CDR3 runs 12 residues. CDR1 SGHNT and CDR2 YYREEE come from the germline V gene (reference sequence). CDR3 sequence: CASSGTGNEQYF. CDR3 bases read: TGTGCCAGCAGCGGGACTGGAAACGAG. The full variable domain, in which reference TRBV5-4 and TRBJ2-7 provide the parts outside the CDR3, is ETGVTQSPTHLIKTRGQQVTLRCSSQSGHNTVSWYQQALGQGPQFIFQYYREEENGRGNFPPRFSGLQFPNYSSELNVNALELDDSALYLCASSGTGNEQYFGPGTRLTVT.

This clone has only a few counts. The sequenced fragment ends 3 residues before the CDR3 boundary, so the rest is inferred from the germline J gene. The chain employs TRBV7-2 and TRBJ1-2; D gene uncertain. Per germline, CDR1 SGHTA and CDR2 FQGNSA. CDR3 size: 15 residues. The CDR3 loop reads CASSLGGGSGYDYTF. The sequenced CDR3 bases are TGTGCCAGCAGCTTAGGAGGCGGGAGTGGCTACGAC.